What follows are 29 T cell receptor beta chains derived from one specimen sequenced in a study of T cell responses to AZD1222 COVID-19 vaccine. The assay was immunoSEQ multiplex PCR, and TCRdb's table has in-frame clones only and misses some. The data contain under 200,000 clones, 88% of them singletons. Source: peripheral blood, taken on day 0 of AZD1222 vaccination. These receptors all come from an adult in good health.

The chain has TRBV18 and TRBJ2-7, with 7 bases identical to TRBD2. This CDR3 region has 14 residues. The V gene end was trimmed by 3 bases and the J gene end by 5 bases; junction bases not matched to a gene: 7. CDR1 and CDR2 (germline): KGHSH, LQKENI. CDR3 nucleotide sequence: TGTGCCAGCTCACCCCGAGCGGGAACCGACGAGCAGTACTTC. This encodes CASSPRAGTDEQYF.

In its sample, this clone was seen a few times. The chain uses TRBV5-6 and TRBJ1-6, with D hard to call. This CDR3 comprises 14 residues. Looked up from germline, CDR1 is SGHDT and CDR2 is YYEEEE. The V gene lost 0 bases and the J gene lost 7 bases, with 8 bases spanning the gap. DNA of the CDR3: TGTGCCAGCAGCTTGGTAGTCATCAATTCACCCCTCCACTTT. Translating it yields CASSLVVINSPLHF. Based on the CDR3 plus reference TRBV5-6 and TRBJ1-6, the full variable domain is DAGVTQSPTHLIKTRGQQVTLRCSPKSGHDTVSWYQQALGQGPQFIFQYYEEEERQRGNFPDRFSGHQFPNYSSELNVNALLLGDSALYLCASSLVVINSPLHFGNGTRLTVT.

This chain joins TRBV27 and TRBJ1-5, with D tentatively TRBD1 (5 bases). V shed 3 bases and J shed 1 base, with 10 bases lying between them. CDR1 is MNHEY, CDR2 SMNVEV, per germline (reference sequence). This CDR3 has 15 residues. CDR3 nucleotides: TGTGCCAGCAGTTTTTTTCCAGGGAGCAATCAGCCCCAGCATTTT. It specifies CASSFFPGSNQPQHF.

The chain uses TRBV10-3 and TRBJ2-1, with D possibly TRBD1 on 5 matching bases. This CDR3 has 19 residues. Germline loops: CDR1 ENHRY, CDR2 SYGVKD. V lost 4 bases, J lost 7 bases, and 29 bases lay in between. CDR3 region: CAISVSGGDNLLKGNEQFF. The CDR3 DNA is TGTGCCATCAGTGTATCAGGCGGAGACAATCTTTTAAAGGGGAATGAGCAGTTCTTC.

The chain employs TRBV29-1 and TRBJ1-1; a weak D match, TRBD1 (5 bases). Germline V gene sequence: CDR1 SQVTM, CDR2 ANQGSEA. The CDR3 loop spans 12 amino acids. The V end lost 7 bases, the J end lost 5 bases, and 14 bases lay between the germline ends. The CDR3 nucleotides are TGCAGCGCCCTCAGGGTAAGGACTGAAGCTTTCTTT. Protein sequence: CSALRVRTEAFF.

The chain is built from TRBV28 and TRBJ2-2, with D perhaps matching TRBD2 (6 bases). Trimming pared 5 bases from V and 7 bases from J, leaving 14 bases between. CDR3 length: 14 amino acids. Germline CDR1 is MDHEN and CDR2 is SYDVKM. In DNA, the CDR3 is TGTGCCAGCAGTAGACCCGGCGGGAACGGGGAGCTGTTTTTT. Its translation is CASSRPGGNGELFF.

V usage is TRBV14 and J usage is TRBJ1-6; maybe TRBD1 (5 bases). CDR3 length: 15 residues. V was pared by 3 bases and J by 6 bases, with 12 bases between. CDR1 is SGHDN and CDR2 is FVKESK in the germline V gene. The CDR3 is CASSHGHRSNSPLHF. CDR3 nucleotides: TGTGCCAGCAGCCACGGCCACAGGAGTAATTCACCCCTCCACTTT.

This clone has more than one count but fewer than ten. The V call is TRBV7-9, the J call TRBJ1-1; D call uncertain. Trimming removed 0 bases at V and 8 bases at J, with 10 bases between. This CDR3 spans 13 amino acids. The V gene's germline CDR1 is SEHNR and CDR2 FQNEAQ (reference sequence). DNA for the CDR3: TGTGCCAGCAGCTTAGCGACTGCGGTAGAAGCTTTCTTT. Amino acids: CASSLATAVEAFF.

The CDR3 spells CTLGGSGYTF. DNA for the CDR3: TGCACCCTTGGGGGAAGTGGCTACACCTTC. The chain uses TRBV20-1 and TRBJ1-2; weak D call: TRBD1 (5 bases). This CDR3 is 10 amino acids long. The germline CDR1 and CDR2 sequences are DFQATT and SNEGSKA (reference sequence).

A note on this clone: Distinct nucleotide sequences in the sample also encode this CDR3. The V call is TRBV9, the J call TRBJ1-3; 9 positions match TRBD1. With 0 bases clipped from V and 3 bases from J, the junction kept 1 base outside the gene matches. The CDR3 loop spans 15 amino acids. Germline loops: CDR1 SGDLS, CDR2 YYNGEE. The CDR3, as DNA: TGTGCCAGCAGCGTAGGGGACAGGGATGGAAACACCATATATTTT. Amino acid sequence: CASSVGDRDGNTIYF.

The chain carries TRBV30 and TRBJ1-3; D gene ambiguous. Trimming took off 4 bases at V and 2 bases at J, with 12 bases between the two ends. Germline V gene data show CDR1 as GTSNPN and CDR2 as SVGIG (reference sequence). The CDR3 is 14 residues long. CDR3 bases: TGTGCCTGGACCATCCCGCGGGCTGGAAACACCATATATTTT. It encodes CAWTIPRAGNTIYF. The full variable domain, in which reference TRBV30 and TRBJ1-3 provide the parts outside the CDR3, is SQTIHQWPATLVQPVGSPLSLECTVEGTSNPNLYWYRQAAGRGLQLLFYSVGIGQISSEVPQNLSASRPQDRQFILSSKKLLLSDSGFYLCAWTIPRAGNTIYFGEGSWLTVV.

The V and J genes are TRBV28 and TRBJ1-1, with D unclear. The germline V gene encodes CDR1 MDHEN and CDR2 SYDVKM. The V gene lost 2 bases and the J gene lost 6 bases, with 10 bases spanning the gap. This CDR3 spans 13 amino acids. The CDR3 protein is CASSLSQAPEAFF. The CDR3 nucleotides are TGTGCCAGCAGTTTAAGCCAGGCCCCTGAAGCTTTCTTT.

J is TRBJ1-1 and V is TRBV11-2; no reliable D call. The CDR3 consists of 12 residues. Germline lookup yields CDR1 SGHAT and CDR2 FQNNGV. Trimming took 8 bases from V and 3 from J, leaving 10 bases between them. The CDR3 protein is CASSVGDTEAFF. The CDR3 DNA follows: TGTGCCAGCTCCGTCGGGGACACTGAAGCTTTCTTT. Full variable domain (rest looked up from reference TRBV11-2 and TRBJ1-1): EAGVAQSPRYKIIEKRQSVAFWCNPISGHATLYWYQQILGQGPKLLIQFQNNGVVDDSQLPKDRFSAERLKGVDSTLKIQPAKLEDSAVYLCASSVGDTEAFFGQGTRLTVV.

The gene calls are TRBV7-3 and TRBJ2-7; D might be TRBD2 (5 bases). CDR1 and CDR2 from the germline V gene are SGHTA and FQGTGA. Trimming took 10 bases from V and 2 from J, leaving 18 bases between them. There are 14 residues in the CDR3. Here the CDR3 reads CAIDTGSWAYEQYF. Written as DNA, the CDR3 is TGTGCCATCGATACGGGGAGTTGGGCCTACGAGCAGTACTTC. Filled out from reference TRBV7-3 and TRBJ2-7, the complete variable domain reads GAGVSQTPSNKVTEKGKYVELRCDPISGHTALYWYRQSLGQGPEFLIYFQGTGAADDSGLPNDRFFAVRPEGSVSTLKIQRTERGDSAVYLCAIDTGSWAYEQYFGPGTRLTVT.

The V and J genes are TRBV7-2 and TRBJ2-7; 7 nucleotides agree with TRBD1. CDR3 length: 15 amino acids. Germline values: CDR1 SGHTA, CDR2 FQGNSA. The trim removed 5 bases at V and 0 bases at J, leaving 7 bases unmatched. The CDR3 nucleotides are TGTGCCAGCAGCCTCCAGAAGGGGGCCTCCTACGAGCAGTACTTC. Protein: CASSLQKGASYEQYF.

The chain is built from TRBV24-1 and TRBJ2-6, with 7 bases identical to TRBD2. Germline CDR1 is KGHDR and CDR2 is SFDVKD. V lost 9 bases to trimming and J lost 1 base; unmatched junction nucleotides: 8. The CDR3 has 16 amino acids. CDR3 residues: CATQQRDGSGANVLTF. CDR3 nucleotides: TGTGCCACCCAGCAGCGGGACGGGTCTGGGGCCAACGTCCTGACTTTC.

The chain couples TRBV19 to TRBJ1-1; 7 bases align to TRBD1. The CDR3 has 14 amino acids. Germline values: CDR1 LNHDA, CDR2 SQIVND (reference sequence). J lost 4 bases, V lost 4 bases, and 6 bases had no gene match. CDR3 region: CASSRQGVGTEAFF. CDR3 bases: TGTGCCAGTAGTAGACAGGGAGTCGGCACTGAAGCTTTCTTT.

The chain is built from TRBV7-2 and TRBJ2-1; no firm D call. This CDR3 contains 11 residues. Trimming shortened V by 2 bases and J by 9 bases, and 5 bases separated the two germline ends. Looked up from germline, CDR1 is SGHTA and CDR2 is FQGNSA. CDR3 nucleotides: TGTGCCAGCAGCTTATTTGGTGAGCAGTTCTTC. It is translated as CASSLFGEQFF.

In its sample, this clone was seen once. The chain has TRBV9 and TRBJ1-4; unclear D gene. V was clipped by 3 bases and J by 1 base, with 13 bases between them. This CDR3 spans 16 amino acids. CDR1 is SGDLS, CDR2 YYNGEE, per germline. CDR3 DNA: TGTGCCAGCAGCGAAGGGTACACCGAAACTAATGAAAAACTGTTTTTT. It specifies CASSEGYTETNEKLFF.

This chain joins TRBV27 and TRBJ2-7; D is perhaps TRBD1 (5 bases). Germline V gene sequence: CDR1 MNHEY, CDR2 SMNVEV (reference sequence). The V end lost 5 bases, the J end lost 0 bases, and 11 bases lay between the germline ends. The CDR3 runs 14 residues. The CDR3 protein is CASSKGFLSYEQYF. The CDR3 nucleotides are TGTGCCAGCAGTAAGGGGTTCCTCTCCTACGAGCAGTACTTC.

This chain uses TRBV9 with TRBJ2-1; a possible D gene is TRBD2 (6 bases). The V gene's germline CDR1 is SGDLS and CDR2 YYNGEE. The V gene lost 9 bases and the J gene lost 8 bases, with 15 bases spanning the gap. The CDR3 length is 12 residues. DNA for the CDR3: TGTGCCACCAAAGGGGCTAGCGATGAGCAGTTCTTC. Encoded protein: CATKGASDEQFF.

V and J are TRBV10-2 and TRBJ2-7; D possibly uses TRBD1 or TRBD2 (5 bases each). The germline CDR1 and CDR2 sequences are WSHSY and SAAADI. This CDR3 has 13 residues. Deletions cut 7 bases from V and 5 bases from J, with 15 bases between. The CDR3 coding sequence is TGCGCCAGCAACTATGGGACCCGGAACGAGCAGTACTTC. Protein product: CASNYGTRNEQYF.

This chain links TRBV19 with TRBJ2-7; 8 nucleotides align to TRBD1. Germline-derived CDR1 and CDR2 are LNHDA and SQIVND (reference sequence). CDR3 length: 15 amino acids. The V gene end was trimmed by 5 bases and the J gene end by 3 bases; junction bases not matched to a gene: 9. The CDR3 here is CASSAGTGGIYEQYF. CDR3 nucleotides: TGTGCCAGTAGTGCCGGGACAGGAGGGATCTACGAGCAGTACTTC.

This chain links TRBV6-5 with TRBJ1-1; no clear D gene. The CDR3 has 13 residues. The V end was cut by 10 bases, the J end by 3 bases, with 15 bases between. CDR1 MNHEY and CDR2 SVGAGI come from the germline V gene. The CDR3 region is CATHRLLDTEAFF. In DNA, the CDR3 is TGTGCCACCCACCGATTGCTGGACACTGAAGCTTTCTTT.

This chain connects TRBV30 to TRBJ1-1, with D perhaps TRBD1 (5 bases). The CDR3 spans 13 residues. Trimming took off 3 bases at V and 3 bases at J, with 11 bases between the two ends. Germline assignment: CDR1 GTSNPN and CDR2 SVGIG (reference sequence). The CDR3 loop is CAWRSQGYTEAFF. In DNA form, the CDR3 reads TGTGCCTGGAGAAGTCAGGGATACACTGAAGCTTTCTTT.

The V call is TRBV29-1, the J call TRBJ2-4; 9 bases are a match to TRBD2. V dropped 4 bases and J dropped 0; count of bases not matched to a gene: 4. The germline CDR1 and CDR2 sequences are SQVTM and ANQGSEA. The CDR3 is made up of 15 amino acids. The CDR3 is CSVGGGALAKNIQYF. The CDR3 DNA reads TGCAGCGTTGGCGGGGGGGCCTTAGCCAAAAACATTCAGTACTTC.

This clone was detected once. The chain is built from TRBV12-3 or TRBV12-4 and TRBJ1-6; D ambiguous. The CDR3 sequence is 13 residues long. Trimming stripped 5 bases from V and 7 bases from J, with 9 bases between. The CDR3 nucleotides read TGTGCCAGCAGTAGGACTGGGAATTCACCCCTCCACTTT. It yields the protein CASSRTGNSPLHF.

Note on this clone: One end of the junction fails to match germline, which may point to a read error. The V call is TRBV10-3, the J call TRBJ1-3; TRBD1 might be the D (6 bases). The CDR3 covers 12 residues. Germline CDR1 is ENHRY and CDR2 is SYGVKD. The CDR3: CAISEPDRPWGF. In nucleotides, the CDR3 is TGTGCCATCAGTGAGCCCGACAGGCCCTGGGGTTTT.

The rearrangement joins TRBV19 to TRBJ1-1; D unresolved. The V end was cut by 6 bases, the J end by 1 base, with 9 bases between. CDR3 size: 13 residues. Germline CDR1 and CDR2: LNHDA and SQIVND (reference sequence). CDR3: CASRSPENTEAFF. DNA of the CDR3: TGTGCCAGTAGAAGCCCGGAGAACACTGAAGCTTTCTTT.